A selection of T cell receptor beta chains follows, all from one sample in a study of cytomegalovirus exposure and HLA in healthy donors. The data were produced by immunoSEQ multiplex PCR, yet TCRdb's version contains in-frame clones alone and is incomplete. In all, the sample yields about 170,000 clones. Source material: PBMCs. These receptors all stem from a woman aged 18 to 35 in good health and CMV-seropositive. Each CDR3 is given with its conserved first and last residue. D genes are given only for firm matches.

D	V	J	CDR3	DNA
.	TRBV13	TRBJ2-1	CASSLYPPGEFNEQFF	TGTGCCAGCAGCTTATACCCGCCCGGGGAATTCAATGAGCAGTTCTTC
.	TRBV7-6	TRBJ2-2	CASSEASVGDVDTGELFF	TGTGCCAGCAGTGAGGCTAGTGTAGGAGACGTCGACACCGGGGAGCTGTTTTTT
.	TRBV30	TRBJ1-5	CAFRAGRGNQPQHF	TGTGCCTTTAGGGCGGGAAGGGGCAATCAGCCCCAGCATTTT
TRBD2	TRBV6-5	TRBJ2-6	CASGAGGSGANVLTF	TGTGCCAGCGGAGCGGGAGGTAGTGGGGCCAACGTCCTGACTTTC
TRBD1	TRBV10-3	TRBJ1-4	CAISSGGGNEKLFF	TGTGCCATCAGTTCAGGGGGCGGCAATGAAAAACTGTTTTTT
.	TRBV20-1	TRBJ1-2	CSALRGFGYTF	TGCAGTGCCCTGCGGGGGTTTGGCTACACCTTC
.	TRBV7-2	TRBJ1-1	CASSLRQVNTEAFF	TGTGCCAGCAGCTTAAGACAGGTGAACACTGAAGCTTTCTTT
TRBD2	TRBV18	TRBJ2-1	CASSPKTSIYPNEQFF	TGTGCCAGCTCACCTAAGACTAGCATCTACCCGAATGAGCAGTTCTTC
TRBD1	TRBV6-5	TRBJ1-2	CASSSDRAGYGYTF	TGTGCCAGCAGTTCGGACAGGGCTGGCTATGGCTACACCTTC
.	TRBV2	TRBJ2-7	CASSEAGISSYEQYF	TGTGCCAGCAGTGAGGCAGGGATTAGCTCCTACGAGCAGTACTTC
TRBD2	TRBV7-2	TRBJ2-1	CASSSIAGGPNEQFF	TGTGCCAGCAGCTCGATAGCGGGAGGGCCGAATGAGCAGTTCTTC
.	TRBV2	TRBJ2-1	CATPGGGHYNEQFF	TGTGCCACCCCGGGCGGGGGCCACTACAATGAGCAGTTCTTC
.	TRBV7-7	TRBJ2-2	CASSLVAGGELFF	TGTGCTAGCAGCTTAGTAGCCGGGGGGGAGCTGTTTTTT
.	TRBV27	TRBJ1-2	CASGSREVYGYTF	TGTGCCAGCGGGTCCAGGGAGGTGTATGGCTACACCTTC
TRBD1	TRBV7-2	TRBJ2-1	CASSRDREDEQFF	TGTGCCAGCAGCCGGGACAGGGAAGATGAGCAGTTCTTC
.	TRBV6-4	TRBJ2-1	CASSRGGSYNEQFF	TGTGCCAGCAGTCGAGGGGGCTCCTACAATGAGCAGTTCTTC
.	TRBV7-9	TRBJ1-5	CASSLSGGGSSNQPQHF	TGTGCCAGCAGCCTAAGCGGGGGGGGCTCCAGCAATCAGCCCCAGCATTTT
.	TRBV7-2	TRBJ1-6	CASSLVGTGYSPLHF	TGTGCCAGCAGCTTAGTTGGCACAGGATATTCACCCCTCCACTTT
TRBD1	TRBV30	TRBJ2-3	CAWDHRGTFTDTQYF	TGTGCCTGGGATCACAGGGGCACCTTCACAGATACGCAGTATTTT
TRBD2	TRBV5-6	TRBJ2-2	CASSFRLAGGAITGELFF	TGTGCCAGCAGCTTCAGACTAGCGGGAGGGGCGATTACCGGGGAGCTGTTTTTT
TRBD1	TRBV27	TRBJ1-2	CASSRVPGQGAGYTF	TGTGCCAGCAGTAGAGTCCCGGGACAGGGTGCAGGCTACACCTTC
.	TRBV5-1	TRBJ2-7	CASSLGQGSYEQYF	TGCGCCAGCAGCTTGGGGCAGGGATCCTACGAGCAGTACTTC
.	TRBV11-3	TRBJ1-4	CASSRAPSDEKLFF	TGTGCCAGCAGCCGTGCACCGTCGGATGAAAAACTGTTTTTT
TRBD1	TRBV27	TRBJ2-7	CASRPGQDAYEQYF	TGTGCCAGCAGACCGGGACAGGATGCCTACGAGCAGTACTTC
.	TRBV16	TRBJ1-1	CASSQYRETEAFF	TGTGCCAGCAGCCAATATCGGGAAACTGAAGCTTTCTTT
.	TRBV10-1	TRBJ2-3	CASSGFPFGGRTDTQYF	TGCGCCAGCAGTGGCTTCCCTTTCGGGGGGCGCACAGATACGCAGTATTTT